What follows is one TCR beta chain and its context. Its specificity is not known. This sample includes further DNA sequences coding for the same CDR3. Execution of the assay was at deep level. The protocol was immunoSEQ multiplex PCR, while the TCRdb copy is restricted to in-frame clones and leaves out a portion. The sample has millions of clones, more than 90% seen once. This sample was included in a study of shared clonotypes between healthy human individuals. Trimming took off 5 bases at V and 6 bases at J, with 8 bases between the two ends. This CDR3 is built from 11 residues. Germline-derived CDR1 and CDR2 are MNHEY and SVGAGI. Caucasian adults living in Nashville, Tennessee, provided all samples. Points from the study as a whole: Clonotype sharing levels among donors were expected to vary with sequencing depth. The study sampled only blood, and tissue repertoires likely differ.

The rearrangement uses TRBV6-5 and TRBJ2-7; D possibly corresponds to TRBD1 (6 bases). Sequenced input: naive CD4+ T cells sorted from blood. Subset reported: CD45RA+ positively selected. The clonotype comes from a man between 18 and 35 years old in good health. The CDR3 loop is CASSQGGEQYF. DNA of the CDR3: TGTGCCAGCAGTCAAGGGGGCGAGCAGTACTTC.